Given below is one TCR beta chain in context. Its antigen is unidentified. In blood CD8+ and CD4+ T cells, TCR beta underwent sequencing. The sample is drawn from a study of CD8 T cells in Susac syndrome. CDR3 size: 12 residues. Germline loops: CDR1 SNHLY, CDR2 FYNNEI. The trim removed 6 bases at V and 2 bases at J, leaving 1 base unmatched. Whole-study results and caveats: Individuals included in the TCR sequencing and HLA analysis were acknowledged by the study to be relatively few in number.

The RNA input was about 0.45 to 1 ug, and it was reverse transcribed with random hexamers. Amplification of TCR beta CDR3 was carried out by immunoSEQ multiplex PCR, which covered 54 Vbeta and 13 Jbeta segments. TCRdb independently ran MiXCR on the immunoSEQ multiplex PCR reads; one entry per CDR3 protein. The sample yields 150,000 to 190,000 distinct CDR3 sequences, roughly 94% seen once. This sequence originates from a human donor with multiple sclerosis. Sequenced: CD8+ T cells from PBMCs. This sequence joins TRBV2 and TRBJ2-7; 7 bases map to TRBD1. Here the CDR3 DNA reads TGTGCCAGCAGGACAGGGACCTACGAGCAGTACTTC. Residues: CASRTGTYEQYF.